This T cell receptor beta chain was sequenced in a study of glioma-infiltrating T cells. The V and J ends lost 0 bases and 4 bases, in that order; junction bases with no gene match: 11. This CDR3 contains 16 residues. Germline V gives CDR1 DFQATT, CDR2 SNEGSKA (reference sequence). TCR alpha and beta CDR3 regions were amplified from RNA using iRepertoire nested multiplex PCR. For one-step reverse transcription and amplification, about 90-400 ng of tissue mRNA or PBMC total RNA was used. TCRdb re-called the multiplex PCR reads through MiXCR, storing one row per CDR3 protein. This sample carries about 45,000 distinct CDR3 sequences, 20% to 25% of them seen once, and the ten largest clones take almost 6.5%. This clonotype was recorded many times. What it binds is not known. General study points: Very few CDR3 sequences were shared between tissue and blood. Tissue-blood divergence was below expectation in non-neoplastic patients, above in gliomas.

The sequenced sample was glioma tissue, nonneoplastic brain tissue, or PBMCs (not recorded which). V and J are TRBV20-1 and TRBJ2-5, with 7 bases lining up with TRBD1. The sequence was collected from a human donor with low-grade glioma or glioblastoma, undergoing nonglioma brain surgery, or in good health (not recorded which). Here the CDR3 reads CSARDSQTGNRETQYF. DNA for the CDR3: TGCAGTGCTAGAGATTCCCAGACAGGGAATAGAGAGACCCAGTACTTC.